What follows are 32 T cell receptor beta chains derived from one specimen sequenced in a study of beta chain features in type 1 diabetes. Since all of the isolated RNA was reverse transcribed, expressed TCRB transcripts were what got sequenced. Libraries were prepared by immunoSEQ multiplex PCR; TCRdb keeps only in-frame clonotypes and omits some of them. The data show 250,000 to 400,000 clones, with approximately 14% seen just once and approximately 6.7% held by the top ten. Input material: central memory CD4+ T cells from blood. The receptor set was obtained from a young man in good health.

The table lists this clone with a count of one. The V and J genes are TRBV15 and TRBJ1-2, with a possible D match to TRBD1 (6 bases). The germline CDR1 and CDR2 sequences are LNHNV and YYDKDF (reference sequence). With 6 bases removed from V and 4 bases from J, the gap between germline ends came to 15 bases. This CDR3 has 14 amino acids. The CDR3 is CATRLGGELYGYTF. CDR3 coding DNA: TGTGCCACCAGGCTAGGGGGGGAACTCTATGGCTACACCTTC.

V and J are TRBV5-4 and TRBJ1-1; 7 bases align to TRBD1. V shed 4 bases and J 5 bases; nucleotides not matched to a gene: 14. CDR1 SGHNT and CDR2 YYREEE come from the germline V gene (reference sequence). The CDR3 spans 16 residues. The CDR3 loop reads CASSAGGGGGKTEAFF. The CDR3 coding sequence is TGTGCCAGCAGCGCAGGGGGAGGAGGGGGCAAGACTGAAGCTTTCTTT.

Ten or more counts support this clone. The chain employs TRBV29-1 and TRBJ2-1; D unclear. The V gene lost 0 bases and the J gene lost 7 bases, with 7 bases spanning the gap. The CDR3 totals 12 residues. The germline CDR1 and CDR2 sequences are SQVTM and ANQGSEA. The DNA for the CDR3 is TGCAGCGTTGAAGACGGCACGAATGAGCAGTTCTTC. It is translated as CSVEDGTNEQFF.

The CDR3 sequence is CASSLAQSYEQYF. The CDR3 coding sequence is TGTGCCAGCAGTTTGGCCCAGAGCTACGAGCAGTACTTC. J is TRBJ2-7 and V is TRBV6-1; D is ambiguous. The V end was cut by 5 bases, the J end by 3 bases, with 11 bases between. The germline gives CDR1 MNHNS, CDR2 SASEGT. This CDR3 region has 13 residues.

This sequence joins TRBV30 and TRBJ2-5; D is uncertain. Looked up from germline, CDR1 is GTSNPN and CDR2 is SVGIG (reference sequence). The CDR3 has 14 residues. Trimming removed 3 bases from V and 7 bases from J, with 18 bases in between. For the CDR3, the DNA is TGTGCCTGGAGCGATCGGACGGTCCCCGGGACCCAGTACTTC. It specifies CAWSDRTVPGTQYF.

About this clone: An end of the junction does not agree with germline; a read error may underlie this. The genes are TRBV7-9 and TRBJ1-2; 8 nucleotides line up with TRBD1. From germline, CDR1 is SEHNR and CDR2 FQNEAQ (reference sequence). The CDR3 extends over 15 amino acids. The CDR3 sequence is CASSQTTTGVSGYTF. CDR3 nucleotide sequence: TGCGCCAGCAGCCAAACGACGACAGGGGTTAGTGGCTACACCTTC.

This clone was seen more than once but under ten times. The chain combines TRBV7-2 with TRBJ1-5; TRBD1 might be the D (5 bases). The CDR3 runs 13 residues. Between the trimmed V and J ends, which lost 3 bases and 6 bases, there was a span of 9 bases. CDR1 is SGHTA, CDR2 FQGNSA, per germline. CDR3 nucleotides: TGTGCCAGCAGCTTTGGAAGGGGTCAGCCCCAGCATTTT. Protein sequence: CASSFGRGQPQHF. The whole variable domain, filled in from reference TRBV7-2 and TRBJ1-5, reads GAGVSQSPSNKVTEKGKDVELRCDPISGHTALYWYRQSLGQGLEFLIYFQGNSAPDKSGLPSDRFSAERTGGSVSTLTIQRTQQEDSAVYLCASSFGRGQPQHFGDGTRLSIL.

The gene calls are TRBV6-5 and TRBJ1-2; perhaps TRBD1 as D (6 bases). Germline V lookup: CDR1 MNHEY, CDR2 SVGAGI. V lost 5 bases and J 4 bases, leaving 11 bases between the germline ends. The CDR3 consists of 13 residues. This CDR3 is CASSERTVYGYTF. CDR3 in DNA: TGTGCCAGCAGTGAGAGGACAGTCTATGGCTACACCTTC.

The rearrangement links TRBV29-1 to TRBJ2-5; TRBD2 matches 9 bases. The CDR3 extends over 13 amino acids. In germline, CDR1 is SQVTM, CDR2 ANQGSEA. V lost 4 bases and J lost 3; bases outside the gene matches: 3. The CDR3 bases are TGCAGCGTTGCCCCTAGCGGGGAAGAGACCCAGTACTTC. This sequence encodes CSVAPSGEETQYF.

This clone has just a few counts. DNA for the CDR3: TGTGCCAGCAGTTTTAACAGACTCTATGAGCAGTACTTC. This gives the protein CASSFNRLYEQYF. This sequence joins TRBV6-5 and TRBJ2-7; D is ambiguous. V was cut by 4 bases and J by 7 bases, with 14 bases left in between. Germline-derived CDR1 and CDR2 are MNHEY and SVGAGI. CDR3 length equals 13 residues.

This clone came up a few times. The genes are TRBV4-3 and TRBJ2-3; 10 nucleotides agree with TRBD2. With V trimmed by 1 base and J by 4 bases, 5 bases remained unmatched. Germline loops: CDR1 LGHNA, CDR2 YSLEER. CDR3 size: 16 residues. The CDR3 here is CASSQAASGGPDTQYF. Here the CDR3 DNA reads TGCGCCAGCAGCCAAGCGGCTAGCGGGGGCCCAGATACGCAGTATTTT.

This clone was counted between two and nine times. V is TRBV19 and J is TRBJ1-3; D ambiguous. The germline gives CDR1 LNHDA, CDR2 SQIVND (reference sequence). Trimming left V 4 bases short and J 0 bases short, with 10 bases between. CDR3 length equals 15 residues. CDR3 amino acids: CASSKTGFSGNTIYF. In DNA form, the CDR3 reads TGTGCCAGTAGTAAGACGGGATTCTCTGGAAACACCATATATTTT.

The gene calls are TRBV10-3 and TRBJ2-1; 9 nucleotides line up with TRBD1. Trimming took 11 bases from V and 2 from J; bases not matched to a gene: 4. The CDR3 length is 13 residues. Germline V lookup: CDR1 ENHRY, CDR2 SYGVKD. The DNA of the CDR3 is TGTGCCGCGCGGGACAGGGCCTACAATGAGCAGTTCTTC. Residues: CAARDRAYNEQFF.

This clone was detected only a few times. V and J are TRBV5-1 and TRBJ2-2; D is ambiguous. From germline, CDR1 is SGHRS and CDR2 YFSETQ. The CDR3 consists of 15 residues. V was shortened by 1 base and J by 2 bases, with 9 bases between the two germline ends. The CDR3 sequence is CASSLTGYNTGELFF. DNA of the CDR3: TGCGCCAGCAGCTTGACGGGTTACAACACCGGGGAGCTGTTTTTT.

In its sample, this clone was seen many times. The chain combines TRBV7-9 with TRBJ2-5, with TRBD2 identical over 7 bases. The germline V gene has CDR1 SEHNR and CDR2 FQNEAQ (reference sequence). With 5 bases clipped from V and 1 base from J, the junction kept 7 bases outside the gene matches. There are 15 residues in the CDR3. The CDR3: CASSTPSGGQETQYF. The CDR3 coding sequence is TGTGCCAGCAGCACACCGTCGGGGGGCCAAGAGACCCAGTACTTC.

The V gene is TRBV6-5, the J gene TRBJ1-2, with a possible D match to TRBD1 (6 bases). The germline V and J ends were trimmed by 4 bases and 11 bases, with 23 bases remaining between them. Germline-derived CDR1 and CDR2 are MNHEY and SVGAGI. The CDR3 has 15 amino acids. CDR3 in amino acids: CASSSHTGPIMWYTF. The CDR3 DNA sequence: TGTGCCAGCAGTTCCCATACAGGGCCTATTATGTGGTACACCTTC.

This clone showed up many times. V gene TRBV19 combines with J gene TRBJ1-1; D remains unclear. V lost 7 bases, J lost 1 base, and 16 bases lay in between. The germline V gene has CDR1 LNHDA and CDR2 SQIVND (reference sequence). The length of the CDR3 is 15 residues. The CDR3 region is CASNGWAGTNTEAFF. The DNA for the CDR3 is TGTGCCAGTAATGGTTGGGCGGGAACGAACACTGAAGCTTTCTTT. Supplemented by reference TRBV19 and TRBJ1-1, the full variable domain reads DGGITQSPKYLFRKEGQNVTLSCEQNLNHDAMYWYRQDPGQGLRLIYYSQIVNDFQKGDIAEGYSVSREKKESFPLTVTSAQKNPTAFYLCASNGWAGTNTEAFFGQGTRLTVV.

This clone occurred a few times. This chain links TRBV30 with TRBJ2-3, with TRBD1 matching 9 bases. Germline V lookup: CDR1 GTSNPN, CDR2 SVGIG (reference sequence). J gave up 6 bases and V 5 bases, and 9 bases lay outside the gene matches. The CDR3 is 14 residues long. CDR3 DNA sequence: TGTGCCTGGGGACAGGGGTTAATTGGGGATACGCAGTATTTT. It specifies CAWGQGLIGDTQYF.

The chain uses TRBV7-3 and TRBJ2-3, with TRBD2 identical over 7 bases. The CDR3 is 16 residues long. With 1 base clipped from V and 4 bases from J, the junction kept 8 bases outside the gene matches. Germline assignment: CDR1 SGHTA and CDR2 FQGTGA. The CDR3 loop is CASSLIGAGDADTQYF. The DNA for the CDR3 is TGTGCCAGCAGCTTAATAGGTGCGGGAGACGCAGATACGCAGTATTTT. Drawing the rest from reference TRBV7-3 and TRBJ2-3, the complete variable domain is GAGVSQTPSNKVTEKGKYVELRCDPISGHTALYWYRQSLGQGPEFLIYFQGTGAADDSGLPNDRFFAVRPEGSVSTLKIQRTERGDSAVYLCASSLIGAGDADTQYFGPGTRLTVL.

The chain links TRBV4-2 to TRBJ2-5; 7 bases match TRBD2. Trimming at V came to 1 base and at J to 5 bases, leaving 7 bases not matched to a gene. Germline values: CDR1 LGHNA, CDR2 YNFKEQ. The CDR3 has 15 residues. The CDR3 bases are TGTGCCAGCAGCCAAGCGGCGGGGCGGGGGGAGACCCAGTACTTC. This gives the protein CASSQAAGRGETQYF.

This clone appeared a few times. The CDR3 coding sequence is TGTGCCTGGAGTGGAGGGGGCGAAGTCACTGAAGCTTTCTTT. Residues: CAWSGGGEVTEAFF. The chain joins TRBV30 to TRBJ1-1, with 7 positions matching TRBD1. The CDR3 loop spans 14 amino acids. In germline, CDR1 is GTSNPN, CDR2 SVGIG (reference sequence). The V and J ends lost 1 base and 4 bases, in that order; junction bases with no gene match: 6.

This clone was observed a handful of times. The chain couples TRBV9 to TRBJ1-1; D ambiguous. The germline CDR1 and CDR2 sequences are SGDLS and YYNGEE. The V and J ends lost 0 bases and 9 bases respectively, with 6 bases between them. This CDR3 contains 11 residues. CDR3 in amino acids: CASSVGDKAFF. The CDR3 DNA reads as TGTGCCAGCAGCGTAGGGGATAAAGCTTTCTTT. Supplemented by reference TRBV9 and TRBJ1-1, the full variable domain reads DSGVTQTPKHLITATGQRVTLRCSPRSGDLSVYWYQQSLDQGLQFLIQYYNGEERAKGNILERFSAQQFPDLHSELNLSSLELGDSALYFCASSVGDKAFFGQGTRLTVV.

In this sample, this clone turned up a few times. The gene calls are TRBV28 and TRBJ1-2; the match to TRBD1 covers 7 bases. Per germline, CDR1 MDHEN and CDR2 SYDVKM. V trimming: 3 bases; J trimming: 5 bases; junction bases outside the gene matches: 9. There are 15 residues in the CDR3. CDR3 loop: CASSFLRGGAYGYTF. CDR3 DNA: TGTGCCAGCAGTTTCCTGAGAGGGGGCGCGTATGGCTACACCTTC.

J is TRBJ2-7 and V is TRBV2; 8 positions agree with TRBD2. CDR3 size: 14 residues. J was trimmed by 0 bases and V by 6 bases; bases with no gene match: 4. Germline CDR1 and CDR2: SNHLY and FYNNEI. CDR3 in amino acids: CASSAGGASYEQYF. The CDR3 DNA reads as TGTGCCAGCAGCGCCGGGGGGGCCTCCTACGAGCAGTACTTC.

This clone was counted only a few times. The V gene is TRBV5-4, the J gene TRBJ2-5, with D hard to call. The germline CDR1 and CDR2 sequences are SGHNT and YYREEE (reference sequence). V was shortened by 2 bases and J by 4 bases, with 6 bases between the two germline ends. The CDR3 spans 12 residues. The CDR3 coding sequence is TGTGCCAGCAGCTTAAGCAGAGAGACCCAGTACTTC. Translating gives CASSLSRETQYF. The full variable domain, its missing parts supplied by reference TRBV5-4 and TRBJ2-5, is ETGVTQSPTHLIKTRGQQVTLRCSSQSGHNTVSWYQQALGQGPQFIFQYYREEENGRGNFPPRFSGLQFPNYSSELNVNALELDDSALYLCASSLSRETQYFGPGTRLLVL.

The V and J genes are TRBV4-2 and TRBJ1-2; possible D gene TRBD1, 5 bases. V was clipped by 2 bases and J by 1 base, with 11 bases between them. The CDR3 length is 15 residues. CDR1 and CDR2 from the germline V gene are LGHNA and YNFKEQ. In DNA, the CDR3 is TGTGCCAGCAGCCAAAACCCAGGGAATAACTATGGCTACACCTTC. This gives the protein CASSQNPGNNYGYTF.

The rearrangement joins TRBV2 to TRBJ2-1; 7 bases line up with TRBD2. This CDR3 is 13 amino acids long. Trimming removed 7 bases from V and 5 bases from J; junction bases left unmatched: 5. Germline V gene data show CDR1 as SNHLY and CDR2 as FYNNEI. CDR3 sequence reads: CASTGLADNEQFF. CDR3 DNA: TGTGCCAGCACGGGGCTAGCGGACAATGAGCAGTTCTTC.

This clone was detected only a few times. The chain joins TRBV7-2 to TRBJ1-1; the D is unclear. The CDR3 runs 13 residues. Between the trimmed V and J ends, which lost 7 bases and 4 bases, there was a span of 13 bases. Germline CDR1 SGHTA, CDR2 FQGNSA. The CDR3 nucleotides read TGTGCCAGCATCCCGCCCATGGGCACTGAAGCTTTCTTT. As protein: CASIPPMGTEAFF.

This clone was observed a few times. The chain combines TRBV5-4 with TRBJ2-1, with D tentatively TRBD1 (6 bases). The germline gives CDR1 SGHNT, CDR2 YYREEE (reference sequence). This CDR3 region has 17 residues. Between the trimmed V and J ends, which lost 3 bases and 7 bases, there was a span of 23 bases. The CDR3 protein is CASSSTSLSRQGNEQFF. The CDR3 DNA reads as TGTGCCAGCAGCTCGACATCACTATCCCGCCAGGGGAATGAGCAGTTCTTC.

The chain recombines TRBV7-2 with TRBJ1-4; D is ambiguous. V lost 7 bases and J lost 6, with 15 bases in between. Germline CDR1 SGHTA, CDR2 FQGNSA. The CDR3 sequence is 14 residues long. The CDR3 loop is CASTPIGRDEKLFF. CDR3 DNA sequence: TGTGCCAGCACCCCCATAGGTCGGGATGAAAAACTGTTTTTT.

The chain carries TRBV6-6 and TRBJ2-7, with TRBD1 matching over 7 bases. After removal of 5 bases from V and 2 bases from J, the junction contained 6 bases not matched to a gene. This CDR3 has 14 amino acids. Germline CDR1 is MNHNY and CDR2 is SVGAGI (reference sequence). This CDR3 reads CASSLTGSTYEQYF. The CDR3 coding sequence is TGTGCCAGCAGTCTGACAGGGTCTACCTACGAGCAGTACTTC.

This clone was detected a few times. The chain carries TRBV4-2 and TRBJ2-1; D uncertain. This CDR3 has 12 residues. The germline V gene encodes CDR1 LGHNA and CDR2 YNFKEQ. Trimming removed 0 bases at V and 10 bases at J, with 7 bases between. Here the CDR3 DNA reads TGTGCCAGCAGCCAAGAGGTCGGCGAGCAGTTCTTC. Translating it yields CASSQEVGEQFF.